The 10 T cell receptor beta chains presented below share a single source sample, sequenced in a study of cytomegalovirus exposure and HLA in healthy donors. PCR primers comprised 60 Vbeta and 13 Jbeta primers. The assay was immunoSEQ multiplex PCR, and TCRdb's table has in-frame clones only and misses some. This sample has 100,000 or so clones, with 67% found just once. The sequencing sample was made of PBMCs. These receptors all come from a man aged 25 to 40 in good health and CMV-seronegative.

J is TRBJ2-1 and V is TRBV11-3, with 8 bases matching TRBD2. Germline CDR1 SGHNT, CDR2 YENEEA. The trim removed 2 bases at V and 4 bases at J, leaving 4 bases unmatched. This CDR3 contains 15 residues. The CDR3 DNA reads TGTGCCAGCAGCTTATCGGGACTAGTATACAATGAGCAGTTCTTC. Translating gives CASSLSGLVYNEQFF.

The V gene is TRBV28, the J gene TRBJ2-7; D may be TRBD2 (5 bases). Trimming removed 7 bases at V and 0 bases at J, with 13 bases between. CDR1 and CDR2 (germline): MDHEN, SYDVKM. This CDR3 has 14 residues. The CDR3 sequence: CASTKTGSSYEQYF. The CDR3 nucleotides read TGTGCCAGCACCAAGACGGGGAGCTCCTACGAGCAGTACTTC.

This rearrangement joins TRBV18 to TRBJ1-1, with D possibly TRBD1 on 6 matching bases. V gave up 8 bases and J gave up 2 bases, with 21 bases separating them. Germline V CDR1 and CDR2: KGHSH, LQKENI. This CDR3 spans 16 amino acids. CDR3 nucleotides: TGTGCCAGCCACCAACTAAATACAGGGCCCAACACTGAAGCTTTCTTT. It yields the protein CASHQLNTGPNTEAFF.

V gene TRBV28 combines with J gene TRBJ2-7; TRBD2 agrees at 7 bases. V lost 6 bases and J lost 0; bases outside the gene matches: 14. The CDR3 extends over 17 amino acids. Germline V lookup: CDR1 MDHEN, CDR2 SYDVKM. The CDR3 here is CASRRRGGAQFSYEQYF. CDR3 coding DNA: TGTGCCAGCAGAAGGAGGGGAGGGGCGCAGTTCTCCTACGAGCAGTACTTC.

The rearrangement uses TRBV5-6 and TRBJ1-5; D is undetermined. V gave up 3 bases and J gave up 0 bases, with 10 bases separating them. The CDR3 contains 15 residues. CDR1 SGHDT and CDR2 YYEEEE come from the germline V gene. The CDR3 nucleotides are TGTGCCAGCAGCTACGGTTTTTCTAGCAATCAGCCCCAGCATTTT. It translates to CASSYGFSSNQPQHF.

The gene calls are TRBV7-9 and TRBJ2-7, with D maybe TRBD1 (7 bases). Per the germline V gene, CDR1 is SEHNR and CDR2 is FQNEAQ (reference sequence). Trimming cost V 5 bases and J 1 base, with 12 bases left between them. There are 14 residues in the CDR3. The CDR3 loop is CASSVGGQSYEQYF. Written as DNA, the CDR3 is TGTGCCAGCAGCGTGGGGGGACAGTCCTACGAGCAGTACTTC. Looking up the rest from reference TRBV7-9 and TRBJ2-7 gives the full variable domain: DTGVSQNPRHKITKRGQNVTFRCDPISEHNRLYWYRQTLGQGPEFLTYFQNEAQLEKSRLLSDRFSAERPKGSFSTLEIQRTEQGDSAMYLCASSVGGQSYEQYFGPGTRLTVT.

This chain joins TRBV5-5 and TRBJ1-2, with 7 bases aligning to TRBD1. The CDR3 extends over 16 amino acids. J gave up 7 bases and V 0 bases, and 12 bases lay outside the gene matches. The V gene's germline CDR1 is SGHKS and CDR2 YYEKEE (reference sequence). The CDR3 nucleotides read TGTGCCAGCAGCTTGGGCCTCGGACAGGCCCTATCTGGCTACACCTTC. This encodes CASSLGLGQALSGYTF.

In this sample, this clone turned up a few times. The genes are TRBV27 and TRBJ1-1, with 7 bases identical to TRBD1. Trimming cost V 9 bases and J 3 bases; bases outside gene matches: 10. Germline V CDR1 and CDR2: MNHEY, SMNVEV (reference sequence). The CDR3 runs 14 residues. Here the CDR3 DNA reads TGTGCCAGTTATCGCTCAGGGGGATACACTGAAGCTTTCTTT. Its translation is CASYRSGGYTEAFF.

This clone was recorded a few times. The chain couples TRBV15 to TRBJ1-3; D is ambiguous. Germline assignment: CDR1 LNHNV and CDR2 YYDKDF (reference sequence). The CDR3 is 13 amino acids. Between the trimmed V and J ends, which lost 1 base and 6 bases, there was a span of 7 bases. DNA for the CDR3: TGTGCCACCAGCAGAGTTTCCGTAAACACCATATATTTT. It encodes CATSRVSVNTIYF.

In this sample, this clone turned up many times. The chain has TRBV7-2 and TRBJ2-2; tentatively, D is TRBD2 (6 bases). The CDR3 covers 13 residues. Germline CDR1 is SGHTA and CDR2 is FQGNSA. V was trimmed by 10 bases and J by 2 bases, leaving 11 bases between them. The CDR3 coding sequence is TGTGCCATCCAGGACTACAACACCGGGGAGCTGTTTTTT. Its translation is CAIQDYNTGELFF.